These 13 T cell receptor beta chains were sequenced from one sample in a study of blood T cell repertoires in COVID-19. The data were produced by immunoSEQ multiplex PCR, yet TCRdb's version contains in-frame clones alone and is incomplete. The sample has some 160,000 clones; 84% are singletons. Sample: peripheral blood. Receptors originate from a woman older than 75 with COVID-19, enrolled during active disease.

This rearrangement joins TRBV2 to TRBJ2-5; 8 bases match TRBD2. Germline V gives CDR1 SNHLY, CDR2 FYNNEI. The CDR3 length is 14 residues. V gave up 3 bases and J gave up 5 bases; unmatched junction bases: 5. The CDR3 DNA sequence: TGTGCCAGCAGTGACGGACTAGCCGTGGAGACCCAGTACTTC. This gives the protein CASSDGLAVETQYF.

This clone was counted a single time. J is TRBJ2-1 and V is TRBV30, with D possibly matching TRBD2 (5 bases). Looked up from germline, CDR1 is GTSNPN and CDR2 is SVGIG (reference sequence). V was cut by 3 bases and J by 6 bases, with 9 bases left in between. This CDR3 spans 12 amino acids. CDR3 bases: TGTGCCTGGAGCGGGATTCGCAATGAGCAGTTCTTC. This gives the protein CAWSGIRNEQFF.

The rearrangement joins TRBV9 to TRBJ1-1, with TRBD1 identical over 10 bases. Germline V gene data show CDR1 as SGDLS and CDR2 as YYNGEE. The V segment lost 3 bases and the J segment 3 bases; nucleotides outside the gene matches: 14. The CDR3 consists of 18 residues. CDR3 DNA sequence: TGTGCCAGCAGCGCGGGAACCGGGACAGGGGTTAAGGACACTGAAGCTTTCTTT. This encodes CASSAGTGTGVKDTEAFF.

This chain's CDR3 is CATSRQGFNQPQHF. The CDR3 bases are TGTGCCACCAGCCGACAGGGGTTCAATCAGCCCCAGCATTTT. The chain joins TRBV15 to TRBJ1-5; 8 nucleotides line up with TRBD1. V lost 5 bases to trimming and J lost 3 bases; unmatched junction nucleotides: 3. Germline lookup yields CDR1 LNHNV and CDR2 YYDKDF (reference sequence). CDR3 size: 14 residues.

In DNA, the CDR3 is TGTGCCAGCAGCCGACAGGGGATAGACTATGGCTACACCTTC. Its protein is CASSRQGIDYGYTF. V gene TRBV9 combines with J gene TRBJ1-2, with TRBD1 matching over 8 bases. The junction had 5 bases not matched to a gene; V was cut back by 4 bases and J by 3 bases. This CDR3 is built from 14 residues. Germline V gene sequence: CDR1 SGDLS, CDR2 YYNGEE.

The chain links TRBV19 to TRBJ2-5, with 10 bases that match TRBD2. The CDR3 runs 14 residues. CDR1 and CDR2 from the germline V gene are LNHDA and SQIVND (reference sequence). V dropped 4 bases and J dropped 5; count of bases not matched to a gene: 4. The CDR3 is CASSKGLAWETQYF. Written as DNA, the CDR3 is TGTGCCAGTAGTAAGGGACTAGCGTGGGAGACCCAGTACTTC.

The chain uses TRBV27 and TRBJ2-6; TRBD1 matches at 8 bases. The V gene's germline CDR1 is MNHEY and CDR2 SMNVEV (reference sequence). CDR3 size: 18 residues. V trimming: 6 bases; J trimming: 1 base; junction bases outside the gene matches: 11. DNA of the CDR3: TGTGCCAGCAGAATCAACGGACAGGGAAAATCTGGGGCCAACGTCCTGACTTTC. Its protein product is CASRINGQGKSGANVLTF.

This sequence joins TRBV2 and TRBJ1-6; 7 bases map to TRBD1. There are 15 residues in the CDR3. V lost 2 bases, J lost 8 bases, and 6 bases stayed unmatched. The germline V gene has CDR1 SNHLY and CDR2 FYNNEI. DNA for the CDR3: TGTGCCAGCAGTGAAAACAGGGGACGGGATTCACCCCTCCACTTT. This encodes CASSENRGRDSPLHF. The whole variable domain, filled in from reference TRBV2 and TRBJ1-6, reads EPEVTQTPSHQVTQMGQEVILRCVPISNHLYFYWYRQILGQKVEFLVSFYNNEISEKSEIFDDQFSVERPDGSNFTLKIRSTKLEDSAMYFCASSENRGRDSPLHFGNGTRLTVT.

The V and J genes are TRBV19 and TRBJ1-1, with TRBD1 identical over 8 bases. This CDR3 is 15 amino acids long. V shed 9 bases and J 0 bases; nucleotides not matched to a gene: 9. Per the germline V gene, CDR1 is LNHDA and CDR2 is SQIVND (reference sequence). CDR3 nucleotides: TGTGCCAGCAAGCCCACAGGGGGACTGAACACTGAAGCTTTCTTT. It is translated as CASKPTGGLNTEAFF. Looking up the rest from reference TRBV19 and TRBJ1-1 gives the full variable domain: DGGITQSPKYLFRKEGQNVTLSCEQNLNHDAMYWYRQDPGQGLRLIYYSQIVNDFQKGDIAEGYSVSREKKESFPLTVTSAQKNPTAFYLCASKPTGGLNTEAFFGQGTRLTVV.

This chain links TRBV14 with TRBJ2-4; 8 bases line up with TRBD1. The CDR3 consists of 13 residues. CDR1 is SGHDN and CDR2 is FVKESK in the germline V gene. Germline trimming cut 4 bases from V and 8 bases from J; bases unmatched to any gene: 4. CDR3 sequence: CASSPTGGYIQYF. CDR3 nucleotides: TGTGCCAGCAGCCCAACAGGGGGGTACATTCAGTACTTC.

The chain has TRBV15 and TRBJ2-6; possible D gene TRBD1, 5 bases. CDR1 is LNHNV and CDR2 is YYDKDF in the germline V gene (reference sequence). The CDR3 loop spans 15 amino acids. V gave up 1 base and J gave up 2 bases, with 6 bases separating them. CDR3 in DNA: TGTGCCACCAGCAGAGTCAGGGCTGGGGCCAACGTCCTGACTTTC. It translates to CATSRVRAGANVLTF. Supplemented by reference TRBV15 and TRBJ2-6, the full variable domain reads DAMVIQNPRYQVTQFGKPVTLSCSQTLNHNVMYWYQQKSSQAPKLLFHYYDKDFNNEADTPDNFQSRRPNTSFCFLDIRSPGLGDTAMYLCATSRVRAGANVLTFGAGSRLTVL.

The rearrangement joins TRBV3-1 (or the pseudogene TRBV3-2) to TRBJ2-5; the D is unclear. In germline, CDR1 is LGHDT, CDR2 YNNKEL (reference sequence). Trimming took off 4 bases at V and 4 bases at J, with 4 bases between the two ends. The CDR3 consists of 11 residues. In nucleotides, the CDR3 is TGTGCCAGCAGCCCCGGAGAGACCCAGTACTTC. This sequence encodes CASSPGETQYF.

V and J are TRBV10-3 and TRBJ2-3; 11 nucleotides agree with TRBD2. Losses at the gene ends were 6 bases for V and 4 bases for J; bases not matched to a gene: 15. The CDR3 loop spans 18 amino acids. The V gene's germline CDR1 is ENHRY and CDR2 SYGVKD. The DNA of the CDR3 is TGTGCCATCAGAGGGGGCGCCCCGACTAGCGGGAAGCCAGATACGCAGTATTTT. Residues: CAIRGGAPTSGKPDTQYF.